A single T cell receptor (beta chain) is shown here with its context. The antigen is undetermined. Trimming pared 8 bases from V and 7 bases from J, leaving 15 bases between. The CDR3 length is 14 residues. Germline V CDR1 and CDR2: SEHNR, FQNEAQ (reference sequence). This entry belongs to a study of T-cell memory formation after mild COVID-19. Study results and caveats: CD4+ clones that contracted lay mainly in CM and EM; CD8+ ones lay in EMRA. That cross-reactive memory joined was suggested by some responding clones appearing in pre-infection memory. Clones that contracted from day 15 to 85 had balanced CD4/CD8; later expanders were CD4+ biased.

Barcoded TCR alpha and TCR beta cDNA libraries with UMIs came from 5'RACE using constant-segment primers. TCRdb reprocessed the 5' RACE reads via MiXCR and lists one record per CDR3 protein. In the table there are about 190,000 distinct CDR3 sequences, 18% of which are singletons. The material sequenced was PBMCs or a T cell subset sorted from them (not recorded which). The TCR comes from an adult woman who had mild COVID-19 (a few samples of this study predate the infection). Cell type and time point are not known. The rearrangement joins TRBV7-9 to TRBJ1-6; no definite D call. The CDR3 is CASEPWVMNSPLHF. DNA for the CDR3: TGTGCCAGCGAACCTTGGGTAATGAATTCACCCCTCCACTTT.